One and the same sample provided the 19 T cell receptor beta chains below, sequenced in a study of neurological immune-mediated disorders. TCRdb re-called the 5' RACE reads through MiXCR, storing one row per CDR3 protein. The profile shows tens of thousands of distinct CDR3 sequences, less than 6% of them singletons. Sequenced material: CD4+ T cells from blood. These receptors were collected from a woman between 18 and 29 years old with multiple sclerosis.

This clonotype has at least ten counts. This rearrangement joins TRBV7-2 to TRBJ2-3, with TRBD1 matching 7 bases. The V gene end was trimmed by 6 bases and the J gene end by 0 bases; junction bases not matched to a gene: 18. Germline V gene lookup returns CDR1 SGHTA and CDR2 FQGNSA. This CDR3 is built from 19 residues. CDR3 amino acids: CASRVTGDRKEHSTDTQYF. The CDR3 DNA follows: TGTGCCAGCAGGGTAACAGGGGACAGAAAAGAACACAGCACAGATACGCAGTATTTT.

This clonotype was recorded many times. The CDR3 DNA reads TGCGCCAGCAGCCCCGGACAGGCTAACACTGAAGCTTTCTTT. This codes for CASSPGQANTEAFF. This chain uses TRBV5-1 with TRBJ1-1; 7 positions agree with TRBD1. Unmatched junction bases numbered 5, after V lost 4 bases and J lost 2 bases. The CDR3 is made up of 14 amino acids. Germline values: CDR1 SGHRS, CDR2 YFSETQ.

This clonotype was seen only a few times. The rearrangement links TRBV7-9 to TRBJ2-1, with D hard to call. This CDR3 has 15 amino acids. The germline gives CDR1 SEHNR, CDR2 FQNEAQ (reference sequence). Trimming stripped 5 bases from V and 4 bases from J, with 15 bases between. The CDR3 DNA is TGTGCCAGCAGCCTTTCCGGCAGTCGGTACAATGAGCAGTTCTTC. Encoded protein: CASSLSGSRYNEQFF.

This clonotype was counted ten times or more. Written as DNA, the CDR3 is TGCGCCAGCAGCTTGGTCGACGCTAACTATGGCTACACCTTC. This codes for CASSLVDANYGYTF. V and J are TRBV5-1 and TRBJ1-2, with D uncertain. Trimming removed 0 bases at V and 0 bases at J, with 6 bases between. Germline CDR1 SGHRS, CDR2 YFSETQ. The CDR3 runs to 14 residues.

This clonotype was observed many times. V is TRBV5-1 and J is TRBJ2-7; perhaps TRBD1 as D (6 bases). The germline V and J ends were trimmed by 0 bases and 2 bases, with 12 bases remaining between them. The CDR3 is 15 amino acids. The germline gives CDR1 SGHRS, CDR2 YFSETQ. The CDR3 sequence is CASSLASGDTYEQYF. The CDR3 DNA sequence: TGCGCCAGCAGCTTGGCGTCTGGGGACACCTACGAGCAGTACTTC.

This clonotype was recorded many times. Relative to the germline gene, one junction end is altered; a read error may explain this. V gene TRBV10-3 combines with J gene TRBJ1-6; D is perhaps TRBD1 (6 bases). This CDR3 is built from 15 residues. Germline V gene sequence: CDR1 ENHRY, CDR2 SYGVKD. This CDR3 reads CAIRDSSSNNSPLHF. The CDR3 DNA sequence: TGTGCCATCAGGGACAGTTCCTCCAATAATTCACCCCTCCACTTT.

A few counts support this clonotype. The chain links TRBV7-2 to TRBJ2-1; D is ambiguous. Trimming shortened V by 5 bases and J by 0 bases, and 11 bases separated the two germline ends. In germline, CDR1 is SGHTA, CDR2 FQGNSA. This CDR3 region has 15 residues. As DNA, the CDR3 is TGTGCCAGCAGCCTGACTGAAAGCTCCTACAATGAGCAGTTCTTC. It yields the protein CASSLTESSYNEQFF.

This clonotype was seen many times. DNA of the CDR3: TGTGCCAGCACCAAAGGGACTAGCGGGGGGGCCTTCGATACGCAGTATTTT. Its translation is CASTKGTSGGAFDTQYF. The V and J genes are TRBV7-8 and TRBJ2-3; 16 bases are a match to TRBD2. The germline CDR1 and CDR2 sequences are SGHVS and FQNEAQ. V shed 7 bases and J 6 bases; nucleotides not matched to a gene: 10. This CDR3 region has 17 residues.

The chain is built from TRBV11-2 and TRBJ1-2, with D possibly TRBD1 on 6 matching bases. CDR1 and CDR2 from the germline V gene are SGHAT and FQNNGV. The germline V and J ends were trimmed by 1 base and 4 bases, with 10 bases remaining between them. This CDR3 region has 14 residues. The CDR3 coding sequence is TGTGCCAGCAGCTTAGGGGGGCCAGGCTATGGCTACACCTTC. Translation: CASSLGGPGYGYTF. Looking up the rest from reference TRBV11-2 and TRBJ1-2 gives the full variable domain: EAGVAQSPRYKIIEKRQSVAFWCNPISGHATLYWYQQILGQGPKLLIQFQNNGVVDDSQLPKDRFSAERLKGVDSTLKIQPAKLEDSAVYLCASSLGGPGYGYTFGSGTRLTVV.

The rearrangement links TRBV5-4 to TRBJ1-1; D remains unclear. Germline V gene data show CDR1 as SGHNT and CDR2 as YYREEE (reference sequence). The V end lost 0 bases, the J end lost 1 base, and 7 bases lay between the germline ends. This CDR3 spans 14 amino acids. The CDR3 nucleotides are TGTGCCAGCAGCTTGGCGCCTACGAACACTGAAGCTTTCTTT. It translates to CASSLAPTNTEAFF.

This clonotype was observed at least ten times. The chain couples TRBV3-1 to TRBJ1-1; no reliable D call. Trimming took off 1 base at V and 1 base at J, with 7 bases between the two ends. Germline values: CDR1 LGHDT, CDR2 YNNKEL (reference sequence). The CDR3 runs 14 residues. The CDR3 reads CASSQGASNTEAFF. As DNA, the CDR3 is TGTGCCAGCAGCCAAGGTGCGTCGAACACTGAAGCTTTCTTT.

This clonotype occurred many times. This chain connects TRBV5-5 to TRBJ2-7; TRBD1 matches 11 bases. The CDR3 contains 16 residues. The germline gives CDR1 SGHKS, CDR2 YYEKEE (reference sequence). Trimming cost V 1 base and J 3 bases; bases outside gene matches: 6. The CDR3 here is CASSLRAGTGGYEQYF. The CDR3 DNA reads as TGTGCCAGCAGCTTGAGGGCCGGGACAGGGGGCTACGAGCAGTACTTC.

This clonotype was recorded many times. DNA of the CDR3: TGTGCCAGCAGCTTAGATGCCACAAATAACTATGGCTACACCTTC. It is translated as CASSLDATNNYGYTF. This rearrangement joins TRBV7-2 to TRBJ1-2; D is uncertain. The V gene lost 1 base and the J gene lost 1 base, with 10 bases spanning the gap. Germline V gene data show CDR1 as SGHTA and CDR2 as FQGNSA. The CDR3 extends over 15 amino acids.

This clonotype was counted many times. The CDR3 region has the DNA TGCGCCAGCACATGGACAGGGGCAGTAATCGGGGAGCTGTTTTTT. Its translation: CASTWTGAVIGELFF. The chain is built from TRBV5-1 and TRBJ2-2; 9 nucleotides align to TRBD1. The germline V gene encodes CDR1 SGHRS and CDR2 YFSETQ. The CDR3 length is 15 residues. V lost 6 bases and J lost 7; bases outside the gene matches: 10.

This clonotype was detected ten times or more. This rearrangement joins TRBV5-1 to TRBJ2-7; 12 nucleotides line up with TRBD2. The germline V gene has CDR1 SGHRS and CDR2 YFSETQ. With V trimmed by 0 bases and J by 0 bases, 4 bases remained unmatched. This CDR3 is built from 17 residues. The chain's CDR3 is CASSLGTTSGSSYEQYF. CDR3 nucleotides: TGCGCCAGCAGCTTGGGGACGACTAGCGGGAGCTCCTACGAGCAGTACTTC. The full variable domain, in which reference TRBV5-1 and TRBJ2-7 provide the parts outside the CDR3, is KAGVTQTPRYLIKTRGQQVTLSCSPISGHRSVSWYQQTPGQGLQFLFEYFSETQRNKGNFPGRFSGRQFSNSRSEMNVSTLELGDSALYLCASSLGTTSGSSYEQYFGPGTRLTVT.

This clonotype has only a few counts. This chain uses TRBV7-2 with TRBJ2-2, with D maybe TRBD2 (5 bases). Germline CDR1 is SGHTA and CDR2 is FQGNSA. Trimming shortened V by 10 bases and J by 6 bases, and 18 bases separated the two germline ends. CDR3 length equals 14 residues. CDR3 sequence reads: CATPTLVRAGELFF. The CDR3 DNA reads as TGTGCCACCCCTACTCTGGTGAGGGCCGGGGAGCTGTTTTTT.

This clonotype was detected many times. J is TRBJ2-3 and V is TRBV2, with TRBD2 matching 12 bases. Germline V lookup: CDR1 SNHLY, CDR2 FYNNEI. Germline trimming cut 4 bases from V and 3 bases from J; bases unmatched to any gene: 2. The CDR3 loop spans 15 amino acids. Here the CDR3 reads CASSGLAGGTDTQYF. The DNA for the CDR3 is TGTGCCAGCAGTGGGCTAGCGGGAGGGACAGATACGCAGTATTTT. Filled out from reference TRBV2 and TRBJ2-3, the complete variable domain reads EPEVTQTPSHQVTQMGQEVILRCVPISNHLYFYWYRQILGQKVEFLVSFYNNEISEKSEIFDDQFSVERPDGSNFTLKIRSTKLEDSAMYFCASSGLAGGTDTQYFGPGTRLTVL.

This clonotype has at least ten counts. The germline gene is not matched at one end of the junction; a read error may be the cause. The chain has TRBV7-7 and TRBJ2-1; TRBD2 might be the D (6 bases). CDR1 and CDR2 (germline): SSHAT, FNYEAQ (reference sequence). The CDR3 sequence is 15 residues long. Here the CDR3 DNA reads TGTGCTAGCAGCCCTGCGGGGAGACGGAGCGGCGAGCAGTTCTTC. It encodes CASSPAGRRSGEQFF.

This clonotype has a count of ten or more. The CDR3 region is CASSQGSSGAGNEQFF. The DNA for the CDR3 is TGTGCCAGCAGCCAAGGGAGTAGCGGTGCGGGGAATGAGCAGTTCTTC. The rearrangement uses TRBV3-1 and TRBJ2-1; tentative D call: TRBD2 (6 bases). This CDR3 comprises 16 residues. CDR1 is LGHDT, CDR2 YNNKEL, per germline (reference sequence). V dropped 1 base and J dropped 7 bases, with 17 bases sitting between them.